The next 29 T cell receptor beta chains were all read from a single sample in a study of T cell repertoires in cytomegalovirus infection. TCRdb fed the reads into MiXCR, producing one record per CDR3 protein. Here the sample spans 80,000 to 95,000 distinct CDR3 sequences, around 28% being singletons. No antigen is known for these receptors. The specimen was CD8+ T cells from cultured PBMCs, collected from culture after CMV antigen stimulation. The source of these receptors is a human donor in good health (CMV status not recorded). Some clones in this sample may be carry-over from other donors' samples.

This clonotype was observed a handful of times. The rearrangement uses TRBV19 and TRBJ1-5, with D unresolved. The length of the CDR3 is 14 residues. The V end was cut by 5 bases, the J end by 6 bases, with 14 bases between. CDR1 is LNHDA and CDR2 is SQIVND in the germline V gene (reference sequence). The CDR3 coding sequence is TGTGCCAGTAGTGGCGCGGGAGGAGGTCAGCCCCAGCATTTT. The encoded protein is CASSGAGGGQPQHF.

This clonotype was seen at least ten times. The chain combines TRBV7-8 with TRBJ2-1; a possible D gene is TRBD2 (6 bases). Germline CDR1 reads SGHVS; CDR2 reads FQNEAQ. The CDR3 contains 14 residues. The ends were cut back, 4 bases at V and 9 bases at J, with 16 bases in the middle. The CDR3 sequence is CASSSGLSLGEQFF. The CDR3 DNA sequence: TGTGCCAGCAGCTCGGGACTCTCCCTGGGTGAGCAGTTCTTC.

The chain carries TRBV12-3 or TRBV12-4 and TRBJ2-1, with TRBD2 matching over 10 bases. CDR3 length: 15 amino acids. Losses at the gene ends were 6 bases for V and 6 bases for J; bases not matched to a gene: 8. DNA of the CDR3: TGTGCCAGCAGCCCAAGCGGGGGGGCTTTCAATGAGCAGTTCTTC. It encodes CASSPSGGAFNEQFF.

The rearrangement uses TRBV12-3 or TRBV12-4 and TRBJ2-7; 8 bases match TRBD1. CDR3 length: 16 amino acids. Trimming took 1 base from V and 7 from J; bases not matched to a gene: 12. DNA for the CDR3: TGTGCCAGCAGTTTAGGAACCCGCCAGGGGGCTGGAGAGCAGTACTTC. Amino acids: CASSLGTRQGAGEQYF.

This clonotype showed up just once. CDR3 amino acids: CASSQATSGEKGDTGELFF. Written as DNA, the CDR3 is TGTGCCAGCAGCCAGGCGACTAGCGGGGAAAAGGGGGACACCGGGGAGCTGTTTTTT. The V gene is TRBV5-6, the J gene TRBJ2-2; TRBD2 matches at 11 bases. The ends lost 4 bases at V and 3 bases at J; junction bases unmatched: 14. The CDR3 length is 19 residues. Germline V gives CDR1 SGHDT, CDR2 YYEEEE.

This sequence joins TRBV27 and TRBJ2-5; D is possibly TRBD2 (5 bases). Germline V gene lookup returns CDR1 MNHEY and CDR2 SMNVEV (reference sequence). The CDR3 runs 16 residues. Between the trimmed V and J ends, which lost 5 bases and 3 bases, there was a span of 19 bases. The CDR3 DNA is TGTGCCAGCAGTATCTCTTCGGGTAGCGTAGAAGAGACCCAGTACTTC. Residues: CASSISSGSVEETQYF.

This chain joins TRBV11-1 and TRBJ1-1; no clear D. Trimming took 5 bases from V and 6 from J, leaving 10 bases between them. Germline V CDR1 and CDR2: SGHAT, FQDESV (reference sequence). The CDR3 is 12 amino acids. Here the CDR3 DNA reads TGTGCCAGCAGCATCGGGGAGTCTGAAGCTTTCTTT. As protein: CASSIGESEAFF.

This clonotype came up a few times. This chain joins TRBV27 and TRBJ2-5; the match to TRBD2 covers 8 bases. CDR1 is MNHEY, CDR2 SMNVEV, per germline (reference sequence). The trim removed 0 bases at V and 5 bases at J, leaving 11 bases unmatched. The CDR3 is 17 residues long. CDR3 DNA: TGTGCCAGCAGTTTATCTCCTCCCGGGGGGGGCGTGGAGACCCAGTACTTC. Encoded protein: CASSLSPPGGGVETQYF.

The CDR3 DNA follows: TGTGCCAGTAGTATTATGGGGGCCGGCAGAGATACGCAGTATTTT. Translating gives CASSIMGAGRDTQYF. This chain joins TRBV19 and TRBJ2-3; D is perhaps TRBD1 (6 bases). This CDR3 spans 15 amino acids. V lost 3 bases and J 5 bases, leaving 15 bases between the germline ends. The germline gives CDR1 LNHDA, CDR2 SQIVND (reference sequence).

This clonotype was counted ten times or more. The V gene is TRBV18, the J gene TRBJ1-6; weak D call: TRBD1 (5 bases). The CDR3 extends over 14 amino acids. Trimming pared 2 bases from V and 9 bases from J, leaving 11 bases between. The germline CDR1 and CDR2 sequences are KGHSH and LQKENI. The CDR3 sequence is CASSPDQGISPLHF. CDR3 DNA sequence: TGTGCCAGCTCACCAGACCAGGGTATTTCACCCCTCCACTTT.

This clonotype was detected ten times or more. The chain recombines TRBV29-1 with TRBJ2-7; D is unresolved. Per germline, CDR1 SQVTM and CDR2 ANQGSEA. The CDR3 covers 12 residues. Deletions cut 4 bases from V and 6 bases from J, with 13 bases between. The CDR3 DNA reads TGCAGCGTTGGGGTGTCCGCATCCGAGCAGTACTTC. It yields the protein CSVGVSASEQYF.

J is TRBJ2-1 and V is TRBV24-1, with a weak D call TRBD2 (5 bases). V lost 0 bases to trimming and J lost 2 bases, with 10 bases between them. This CDR3 has 16 amino acids. Germline loops: CDR1 KGHDR, CDR2 SFDVKD. CDR3 nucleotide sequence: TGTGCCACCAGTGATTTGGGAGCGGCCCCCTACAATGAGCAGTTCTTC. This translates into CATSDLGAAPYNEQFF.

This clonotype showed up just a few times. In DNA form, the CDR3 reads TGCGCCAGCAGCCAATGGGCCTCGGATAACACCATATATTTT. It specifies CASSQWASDNTIYF. The rearrangement uses TRBV4-1 and TRBJ1-3; D is unclear. CDR1 MGHRA and CDR2 YSYEKL come from the germline V gene. V lost 2 bases and J lost 7, with 12 bases in between. The CDR3 covers 14 residues.

The chain combines TRBV12-3 or TRBV12-4 with TRBJ1-1; D is perhaps TRBD1 (5 bases). V gave up 2 bases and J gave up 8 bases, with 21 bases separating them. The CDR3 covers 16 residues. The CDR3 is CASSLRRDIFLIEAFF. Written as DNA, the CDR3 is TGTGCCAGCAGTTTACGCAGGGATATTTTCTTAATCGAAGCTTTCTTT.

The chain has TRBV4-1 and TRBJ2-7, with 8 bases that match TRBD1. V was pared by 4 bases and J by 1 base, with 6 bases of the junction left unmatched. The CDR3 consists of 15 residues. Germline-derived CDR1 and CDR2 are MGHRA and YSYEKL. The CDR3 protein is CASSPRDRSSYEQYF. In DNA, the CDR3 is TGCGCCAGCAGCCCCCGGGACAGGAGTTCCTACGAGCAGTACTTC.

This clonotype was picked up many times. The chain links TRBV5-1 to TRBJ2-7; a weak D match, TRBD2 (5 bases). CDR1 is SGHRS, CDR2 YFSETQ, per germline. Deletions cut 0 bases from V and 0 bases from J, with 10 bases between. The CDR3 has 15 amino acids. CDR3 amino acids: CASSLGRESSYEQYF. The CDR3 bases are TGCGCCAGCAGCTTGGGTAGGGAGAGCTCCTACGAGCAGTACTTC.

A few counts support this clonotype. The chain couples TRBV5-6 to TRBJ2-3; D gene uncertain. V dropped 0 bases and J dropped 6 bases, with 11 bases sitting between them. In germline, CDR1 is SGHDT, CDR2 YYEEEE. The CDR3 loop spans 14 amino acids. CDR3 protein: CASSLVAVTDTQYF. DNA for the CDR3: TGTGCCAGCAGCTTGGTGGCAGTGACTGATACGCAGTATTTT.

This chain joins TRBV5-6 and TRBJ2-7; D is unclear. V was clipped by 0 bases and J by 2 bases, with 9 bases between them. Per the germline V gene, CDR1 is SGHDT and CDR2 is YYEEEE. The CDR3 has 14 residues. The CDR3, as DNA: TGTGCCAGCAGCTTGGTACAGTCAGCCTACGAGCAGTACTTC. It specifies CASSLVQSAYEQYF.

The chain recombines TRBV13 with TRBJ1-1, with D uncertain. The germline gives CDR1 PRHDT, CDR2 FYEKMQ (reference sequence). This CDR3 has 12 amino acids. Trimming stripped 7 bases from V and 0 bases from J, with 6 bases between. The CDR3 DNA follows: TGTGCCAGCACGCAGTTGAACACTGAAGCTTTCTTT. This sequence encodes CASTQLNTEAFF. The full variable domain, in which reference TRBV13 and TRBJ1-1 provide the parts outside the CDR3, is AAGVIQSPRHLIKEKRETATLKCYPIPRHDTVYWYQQGPGQDPQFLISFYEKMQSDKGSIPDRFSAQQFSDYHSELNMSSLELGDSALYFCASTQLNTEAFFGQGTRLTVV.

This clonotype was observed at least ten times. The J gene is TRBJ2-3, the V gene TRBV2; 7 bases match TRBD2. Germline V CDR1 and CDR2: SNHLY, FYNNEI. The V and J ends lost 4 bases and 6 bases, in that order; junction bases with no gene match: 1. This CDR3 has 12 amino acids. This CDR3 is CASSGREDTQYF. CDR3 sequence (DNA): TGTGCCAGCAGTGGGCGGGAGGATACGCAGTATTTT.

This CDR3 is CASSSRSLEGPNTLTQYF. Here the CDR3 DNA reads TGTGCCAGCAGCAGCCGCTCTTTGGAGGGTCCCAACACCCTGACGCAGTATTTT. The chain links TRBV28 to TRBJ2-3; D possibly corresponds to TRBD2 (6 bases). Germline V gene data show CDR1 as MDHEN and CDR2 as SYDVKM. The CDR3 length is 18 residues. V was cut by 6 bases and J by 9 bases, with 31 bases left in between.

V and J are TRBV2 and TRBJ1-5; unclear D gene. The ends were cut back, 0 bases at V and 2 bases at J, with 8 bases in the middle. Germline V gene data show CDR1 as SNHLY and CDR2 as FYNNEI. The CDR3 sequence is 15 residues long. The CDR3: CASSEAATGNQPQHF. As DNA, the CDR3 is TGTGCCAGCAGTGAAGCGGCCACAGGCAATCAGCCCCAGCATTTT.

The V call is TRBV6-8, the J call TRBJ1-5; D ambiguous. CDR3 length equals 13 residues. CDR1 is MNHGY, CDR2 SAAAGT, per germline. V lost 5 bases to trimming and J lost 9 bases, with 14 bases between them. The CDR3 DNA reads TGTGCCAGCAGTCCCCTCCAAATGGGGCCCCAGCATTTT. It specifies CASSPLQMGPQHF.

This chain links TRBV29-1 with TRBJ2-3; 16 nucleotides align to TRBD2. The V segment lost 5 bases and the J segment 4 bases; nucleotides outside the gene matches: 3. This CDR3 has 15 amino acids. The germline V gene has CDR1 SQVTM and CDR2 ANQGSEA. The CDR3, as DNA: TGCAGCGTTTTCGGGACTAGCGGGGGGGCAGATACGCAGTATTTT. Amino acids: CSVFGTSGGADTQYF.

The sample holds a few counts of this clonotype. The chain employs TRBV7-6 and TRBJ1-2; perhaps TRBD1 as D (5 bases). Germline V CDR1 and CDR2: SGHVS, FNYEAQ. Trimming took off 1 base at V and 8 bases at J, with 11 bases between the two ends. This CDR3 region has 13 residues. The CDR3 reads CASSLEGDRGYTF. In nucleotides, the CDR3 is TGTGCCAGCAGCTTAGAAGGGGATCGGGGCTACACCTTC. Together with reference TRBV7-6 and TRBJ1-2, the CDR3 gives the full variable domain: GAGVSQSPRYKVTKRGQDVALRCDPISGHVSLYWYRQALGQGPEFLTYFNYEAQQDKSGLPNDRFSAERPEGSISTLTIQRTEQRDSAMYRCASSLEGDRGYTFGSGTRLTVV.

The chain uses TRBV2 and TRBJ2-1, with 10 bases identical to TRBD1. Losses at the gene ends were 6 bases for V and 8 bases for J; bases not matched to a gene: 7. CDR1 is SNHLY, CDR2 FYNNEI, per germline. The CDR3 contains 14 residues. The CDR3 loop reads CASSVTGGGDEQFF. The DNA for the CDR3 is TGTGCCAGCAGCGTGACAGGGGGCGGCGATGAGCAGTTCTTC. The full variable domain, rest sourced from reference TRBV2 and TRBJ2-1, is EPEVTQTPSHQVTQMGQEVILRCVPISNHLYFYWYRQILGQKVEFLVSFYNNEISEKSEIFDDQFSVERPDGSNFTLKIRSTKLEDSAMYFCASSVTGGGDEQFFGPGTRLTVL.

By sample share, this clonotype is medium-sized. The chain links TRBV7-6 to TRBJ1-1; D not resolved. The germline V gene has CDR1 SGHVS and CDR2 FNYEAQ. The CDR3 length is 16 residues. V was trimmed by 5 bases and J by 2 bases, leaving 18 bases between them. CDR3 loop: CASSHQAGRSNTEAFF. For the CDR3, the DNA is TGTGCCAGCAGCCATCAGGCGGGCAGGAGCAACACTGAAGCTTTCTTT.

This clonotype has ten or more counts. The chain is built from TRBV7-8 and TRBJ2-5; D remains ambiguous. Germline V gives CDR1 SGHVS, CDR2 FQNEAQ. The CDR3 totals 17 residues. V dropped 1 base and J dropped 2 bases, with 17 bases sitting between them. CDR3 residues: CASSLGIRVWVQETQYF. The CDR3 coding sequence is TGTGCCAGCAGCTTAGGGATACGGGTATGGGTACAAGAGACCCAGTACTTC.

The chain recombines TRBV20-1 with TRBJ2-7; the match to TRBD1 covers 8 bases. The length of the CDR3 is 15 residues. V gave up 2 bases and J gave up 2 bases; unmatched junction bases: 8. CDR1 and CDR2 from the germline V gene are DFQATT and SNEGSKA (reference sequence). CDR3 in amino acids: CSARSQGASPYEQYF. The DNA of the CDR3 is TGCAGTGCTAGATCGCAGGGGGCATCTCCCTACGAGCAGTACTTC.